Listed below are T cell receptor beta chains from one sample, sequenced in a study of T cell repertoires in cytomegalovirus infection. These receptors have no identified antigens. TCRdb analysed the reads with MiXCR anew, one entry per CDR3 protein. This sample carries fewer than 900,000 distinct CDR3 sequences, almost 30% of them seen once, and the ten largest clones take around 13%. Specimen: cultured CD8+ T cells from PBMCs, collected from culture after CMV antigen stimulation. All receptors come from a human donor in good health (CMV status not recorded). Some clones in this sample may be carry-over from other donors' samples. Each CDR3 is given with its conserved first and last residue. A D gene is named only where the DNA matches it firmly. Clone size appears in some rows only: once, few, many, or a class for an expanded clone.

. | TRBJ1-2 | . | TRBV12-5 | TGTGCTAGTGGGGAGTGGGCGAACTATGGCTACACCTTC | CASGEWANYGYTF
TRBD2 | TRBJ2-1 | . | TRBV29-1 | TGCAGCGTTGAAGATGGTACTAGCGGGGGGGATTCCTACAATGAGCAGTTCTTC | CSVEDGTSGGDSYNEQFF
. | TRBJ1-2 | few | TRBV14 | TGTGCCAGCAGCCAAGCTCCGGGACGGAACTATGGCTACACCTTC | CASSQAPGRNYGYTF
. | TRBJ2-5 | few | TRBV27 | TGTGCCACCCGGCGGAACATCCAAGAGACCCAGTACTTC | CATRRNIQETQYF
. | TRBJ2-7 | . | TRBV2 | TGTGCCAGCAGTGAAGGTACGGGGACCATCTACGAGCAGTACTTC | CASSEGTGTIYEQYF
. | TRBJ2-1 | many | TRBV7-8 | TGTGCCAGCAGCTTAATGCGGGTCGGAGTGGATGAGCAGTTCTTC | CASSLMRVGVDEQFF
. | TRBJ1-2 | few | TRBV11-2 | TGTGCCAGCAGCTTAGGGGAGGGCTATGGCTACACCTTC | CASSLGEGYGYTF
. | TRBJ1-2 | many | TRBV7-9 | TGTGCCAGCAGCCCAGCCTATGGCTACACCTTC | CASSPAYGYTF
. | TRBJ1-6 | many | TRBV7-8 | TGTGCCAGCAGCTCGACTCACAGGAGCTCCTATAATTCACCCCTCCACTTT | CASSSTHRSSYNSPLHF
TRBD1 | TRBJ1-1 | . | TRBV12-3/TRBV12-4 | TGTGCCAGCAGTTTCGGGCAGGGGGTCACTGAAGCTTGCTTT | CASSFGQGVTEACF
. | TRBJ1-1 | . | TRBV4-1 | TGCGCCAGCAGCCAAGAAAGGGTCATCAACACTGAAGCTTTCTTT | CASSQERVINTEAFF
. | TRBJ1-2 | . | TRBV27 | TGTGCCAACAGAGGGCCAACGGCTGGCTACACCTTC | CANRGPTAGYTF
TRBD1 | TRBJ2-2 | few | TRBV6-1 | TGTGCCAGCAGGGGTCCGGGACAGGTCCTAATATCGGACACCGTCGGGGAGCTGTTTTTT | CASRGPGQVLISDTVGELFF
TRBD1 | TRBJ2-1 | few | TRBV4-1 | TGCGCCAGCAGCCAAGAACAGGGGGTGTACAATGAGCAGTTCTTC | CASSQEQGVYNEQFF
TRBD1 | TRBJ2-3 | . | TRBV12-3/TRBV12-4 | TGTGCCAGCAGTTTATACCCGGACAGGGGCACAGATACGCAGTATTTT | CASSLYPDRGTDTQYF
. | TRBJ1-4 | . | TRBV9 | TGTGCCAGCAGCGTTGGACGGTTCTCGAGCGAAAAACTGTTTTTT | CASSVGRFSSEKLFF
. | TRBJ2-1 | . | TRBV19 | TGTGCCAGTAGTATGGGGGGTCTCTCCTACAATGAGCAGTTCTTC | CASSMGGLSYNEQFF
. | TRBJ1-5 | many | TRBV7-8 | TGTGCCAGCAGCTTAGGTGCAGCTTATAGCAATCAGCCCCAGCATTTT | CASSLGAAYSNQPQHF
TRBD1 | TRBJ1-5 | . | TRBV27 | TGTGCCAGCAGGCGACTCGGGACAGGGTGGCAGCCCCAGCATTTT | CASRRLGTGWQPQHF
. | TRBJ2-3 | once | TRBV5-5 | TGTGCCAGCAGCTTGAACAGGGGAGGGCGAGGAGATACGCAGTATTTT | CASSLNRGGRGDTQYF
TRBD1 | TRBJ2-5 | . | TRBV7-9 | TGTGCCAGCAGCCCGCCAACTCCGACAGGGAAAAAAGAGACCCAGTACTTC | CASSPPTPTGKKETQYF
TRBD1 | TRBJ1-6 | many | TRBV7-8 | TGTGCCAGCAGCTTAGCACAGGGGGTGATTAATTCACCCCTCCACTTT | CASSLAQGVINSPLHF
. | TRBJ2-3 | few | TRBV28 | TGTGCCAGCAGTTTCCTGGGACTCAAAGATACGCAGTATTTT | CASSFLGLKDTQYF
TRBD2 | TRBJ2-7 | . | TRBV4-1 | TGCGCCAGCAGCCAAGCCGGGACTAGAAACGAGCAGTACTTC | CASSQAGTRNEQYF
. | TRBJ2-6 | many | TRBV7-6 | TGTGCCAGCAGAAGGAGGGATAACCCTTACTCTGGGGCCAACGTCCTGACTTTC | CASRRRDNPYSGANVLTF
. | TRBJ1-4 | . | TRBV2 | TGTGCCAGCAGTGAACCAAACAGGGCCCCAGGAGAAAAACTGTTTTTT | CASSEPNRAPGEKLFF
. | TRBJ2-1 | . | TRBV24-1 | TGTGCCACCAGTGATTGGCAGGGACACGAGCAGTTCTTC | CATSDWQGHEQFF
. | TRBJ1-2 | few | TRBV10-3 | TGTGCCATCGTGCCAGGGGATATGGGGAACTATGGCTACACCTTC | CAIVPGDMGNYGYTF
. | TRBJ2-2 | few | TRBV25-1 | TGTGCCAGCAGTGAATATCTTACCGGGGAGCTGTTTTTT | CASSEYLTGELFF
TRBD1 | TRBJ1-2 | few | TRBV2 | TGTGCCCCGTGGACAGGGACGACTGGCTACACCTTC | CAPWTGTTGYTF
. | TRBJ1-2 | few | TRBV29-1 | TGCAGCGTTGGAATAGACCCTCTTGGAGGCTACACCTTC | CSVGIDPLGGYTF
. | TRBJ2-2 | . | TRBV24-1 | TGTGCCACCAGTGATTTGCCGAAGACAGGCACCGGGGAGCTGTTTTTT | CATSDLPKTGTGELFF
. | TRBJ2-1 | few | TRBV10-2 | TGCGCCAGCAGGGGCCCTATTTACAATGAGCAGTTCTTC | CASRGPIYNEQFF
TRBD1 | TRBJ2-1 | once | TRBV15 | TGTGCCACCAGCAATCCACAGGGGAGATATGAGCAGTTCTTC | CATSNPQGRYEQFF
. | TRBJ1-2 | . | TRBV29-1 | TGCAGCGTTGCGAGCCGGGGTTATGGCTACACCTTC | CSVASRGYGYTF
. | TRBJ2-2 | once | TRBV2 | TGTGCCAGCAGTGAAAAGGACCCTTTCGCGAACACCGGGGAGCTGTTTTTT | CASSEKDPFANTGELFF
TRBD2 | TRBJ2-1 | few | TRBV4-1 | TGCGCCAGCAGCCAAGATCCCCCCTCGGTGGGCGGGGGGCCTTACAATGAGCAGTTCTTC | CASSQDPPSVGGGPYNEQFF
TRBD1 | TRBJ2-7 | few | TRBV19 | TGTGCCAGTAGTCCCGGGACAGGGGACGGGTACGAGCAGTACTTC | CASSPGTGDGYEQYF
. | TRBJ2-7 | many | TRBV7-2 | TGTGCCAGCAGCCCTTTGCTGTGGGGGTCTCCAAATTCCTACGAGCAGTACTTC | CASSPLLWGSPNSYEQYF
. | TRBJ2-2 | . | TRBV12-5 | TGTGCTAGTGGTTTACTAATCCCCGGGCCCCGGAGGACCGGGGAGCTGTTTTTT | CASGLLIPGPRRTGELFF
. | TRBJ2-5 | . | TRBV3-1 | TGTGCCAGCAGCCAAGAAATCCCCGACAGCTTACCAGAGACCCAGTACTTC | CASSQEIPDSLPETQYF
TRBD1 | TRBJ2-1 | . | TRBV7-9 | TGTGCCAGCAGGTTGGAAGGGGGCTTCTACAATGAGCAGTTCTTC | CASRLEGGFYNEQFF
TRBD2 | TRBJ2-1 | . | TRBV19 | TGTGCCAGTAGTATGGGGACTAGCGGGGCTGAGCAGTTCTTC | CASSMGTSGAEQFF
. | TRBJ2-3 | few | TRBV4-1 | TGCGCCAGCAGCCAAGATGAGGAGATCACAGATACGCAGTATTTT | CASSQDEEITDTQYF
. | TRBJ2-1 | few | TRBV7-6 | TGTGCCAGCAGCTTCGAGACTAGCAATGAGCAGTTCTTC | CASSFETSNEQFF